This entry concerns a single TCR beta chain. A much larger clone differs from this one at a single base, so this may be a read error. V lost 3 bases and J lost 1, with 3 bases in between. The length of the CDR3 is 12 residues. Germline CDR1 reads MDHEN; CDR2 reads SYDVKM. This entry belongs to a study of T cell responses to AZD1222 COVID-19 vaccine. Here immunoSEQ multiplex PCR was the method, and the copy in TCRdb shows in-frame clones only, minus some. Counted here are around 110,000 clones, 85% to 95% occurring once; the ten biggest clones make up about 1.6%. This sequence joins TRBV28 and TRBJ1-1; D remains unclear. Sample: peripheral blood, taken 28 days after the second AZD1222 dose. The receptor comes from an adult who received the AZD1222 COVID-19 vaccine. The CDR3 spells CASSLGNTEAFF. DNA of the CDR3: TGTGCCAGCAGTTTGGGGAACACTGAAGCTTTCTTT. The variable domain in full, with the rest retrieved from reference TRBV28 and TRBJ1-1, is DVKVTQSSRYLVKRTGEKVFLECVQDMDHENMFWYRQDPGLGLRLIYFSYDVKMKEKGDIPEGYSVSREKKERFSLILESASTNQTSMYLCASSLGNTEAFFGQGTRLTVV.